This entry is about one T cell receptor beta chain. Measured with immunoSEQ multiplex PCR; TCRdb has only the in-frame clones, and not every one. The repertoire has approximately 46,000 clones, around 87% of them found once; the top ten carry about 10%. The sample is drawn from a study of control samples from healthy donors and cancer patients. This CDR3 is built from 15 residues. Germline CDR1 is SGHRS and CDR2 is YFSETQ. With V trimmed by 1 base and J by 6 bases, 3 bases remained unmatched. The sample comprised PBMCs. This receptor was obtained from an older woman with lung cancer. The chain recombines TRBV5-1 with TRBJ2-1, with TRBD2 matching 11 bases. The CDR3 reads CASSLLTSGVNEQFF. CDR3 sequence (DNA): TGCGCCAGCAGCTTGTTGACTAGCGGGGTCAATGAGCAGTTCTTC.